This T cell receptor (beta chain) was observed in a study of cytomegalovirus exposure and HLA in healthy donors. Study-wide points: High sensitivity and specificity were reportedly achieved when the classifier diagnosed cytomegalovirus status. Certain indistinguishable V segments, among them TRBV6-2 and TRBV6-3, were excluded.

The PCR contained 60 Vbeta and 13 Jbeta primers. Method: immunoSEQ multiplex PCR; TCRdb's copy keeps in-frame clones and lacks some. The sample records some 160,000 clones, 70% to 90% being singletons. Regarding this clone: The target antigen is unknown.

Germline V gives CDR1 SNHLY, CDR2 FYNNEI. Trimming removed 4 bases at V and 1 base at J, with 11 bases between. The CDR3 totals 15 residues. The source material was PBMCs. This chain joins TRBV2 and TRBJ2-4; tentatively, D is TRBD1 (5 bases). The clonotype originates from a man aged 25 to 45 in good health and CMV-seropositive. CDR3 in amino acids: CASSGDRDAKNIQYF. The CDR3 DNA reads TGTGCCAGCAGTGGAGACAGAGATGCCAAAAACATTCAGTACTTC.